This T cell receptor beta chain was recorded in a study of shared clonotypes between healthy human individuals. For the study at large: A donor's plate count was three for CD4 naive and three for CD4 memory; CD8 naive had two and CD8 memory one. General study points: Against clonotypes common to all four donors, non-shared ones had lower generation probabilities.

TCRdb's copy holds only in-frame clones and misses some; the assay was immunoSEQ multiplex PCR. The sample records 2 million or so clones, about 95% being singletons. CD45RO-negative cells were positively selected for CCR7, leaving out terminally differentiated effector memory CD45RA+ cells. The CDR3 covers 15 residues. The V and J ends lost 2 bases and 2 bases respectively, with 12 bases between them. In the case of this clone: Its target is not known.

This clonotype was obtained from a man between 18 and 35 years old in good health. The chain links TRBV23-1 to TRBJ2-5; possible D gene TRBD1, 6 bases. TRBV23-1 is noted as an ORF with a role that remains uncertain. The sequenced sample consisted of naive CD8+ T cells sorted from blood. The CDR3: CASSQVWDKQETQYF. The CDR3 region has the DNA TGCGCCAGCAGTCAAGTCTGGGACAAACAAGAGACCCAGTACTTC.